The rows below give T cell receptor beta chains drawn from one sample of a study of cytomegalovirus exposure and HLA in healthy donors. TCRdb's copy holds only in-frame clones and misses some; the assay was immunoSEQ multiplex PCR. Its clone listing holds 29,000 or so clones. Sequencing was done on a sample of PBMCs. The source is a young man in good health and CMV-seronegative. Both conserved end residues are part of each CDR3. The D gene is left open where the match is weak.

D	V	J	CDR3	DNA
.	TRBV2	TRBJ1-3	CASSETPDSDTIYF	TGTGCCAGCAGTGAAACCCCGGACTCAGACACCATATATTTT
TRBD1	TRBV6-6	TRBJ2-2	CASSLTGSTGELFF	TGTGCCAGCAGTCTGACAGGGTCCACCGGGGAGCTGTTTTTT
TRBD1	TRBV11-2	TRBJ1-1	CASSGRQGTNTEAFF	TGTGCCAGCAGCGGTAGACAGGGAACCAACACTGAAGCTTTCTTT
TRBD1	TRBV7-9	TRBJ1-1	CASSLYRGHEAFF	TGTGCCAGCAGCCTTTACAGGGGTCATGAAGCTTTCTTT
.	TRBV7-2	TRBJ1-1	CASSFQGFTEAFF	TGTGCCAGCAGCTTTCAGGGATTTACTGAAGCTTTCTTT
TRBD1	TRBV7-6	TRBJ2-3	CASSKDRGYTQYF	TGTGCCAGCAGCAAGGACAGGGGATATACGCAGTATTTT
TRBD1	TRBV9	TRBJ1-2	CASSVDYGTGLGYTF	TGTGCCAGCAGCGTAGACTACGGGACAGGGCTTGGCTACACCTTC
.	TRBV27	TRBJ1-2	CASRIDGGYGYTF	TGTGCCAGCAGAATCGACGGAGGTTATGGCTACACCTTC
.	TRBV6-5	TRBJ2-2	CASSYGQRKGELFF	TGTGCCAGCAGTTACGGGCAGCGGAAAGGGGAGCTGTTTTTT
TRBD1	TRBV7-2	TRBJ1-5	CASSFYGTVNQPQHF	TGTGCCAGCAGCTTCTATGGGACAGTCAATCAGCCCCAGCATTTT
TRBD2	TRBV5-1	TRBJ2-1	CASSLGPAGVGNEQFF	TGCGCCAGCAGCTTGGGACCAGCGGGAGTAGGGAATGAGCAGTTCTTC
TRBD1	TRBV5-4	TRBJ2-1	CATSSGQGSYNEQFF	TGTGCCACCTCATCGGGACAGGGCTCCTACAATGAGCAGTTCTTC
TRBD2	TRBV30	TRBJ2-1	CAWSLGLAGGEQFF	TGTGCCTGGAGTTTGGGACTAGCGGGGGGGGAGCAGTTCTTC
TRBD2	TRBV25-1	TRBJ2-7	CASSSYSGRDEQYF	TGTGCCAGCAGTTCATATAGCGGGAGGGACGAGCAGTACTTC
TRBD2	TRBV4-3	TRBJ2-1	CASSQDPSGGAYYNEQFF	TGCGCCAGCAGCCAAGATCCTAGCGGGGGGGCCTATTACAATGAGCAGTTCTTC
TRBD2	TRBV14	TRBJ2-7	CASSPEAGWYEQYF	TGTGCCAGCAGCCCCGAAGCGGGATGGTACGAGCAGTACTTC
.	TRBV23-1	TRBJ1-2	CASSQSLRGGDRGYGYTF	TGCGCCAGCAGTCAATCGTTGCGGGGTGGCGATAGAGGGTATGGCTACACCTTC
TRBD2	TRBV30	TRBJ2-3	CAWSVSLFMAGGRGTDTQYF	TGTGCCTGGAGTGTGTCCTTGTTTATGGCGGGGGGGCGAGGCACAGATACGCAGTATTTT
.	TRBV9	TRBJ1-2	CASSPMGGGSWSYGYTF	TGTGCCAGCAGCCCAATGGGCGGGGGTTCGTGGTCCTATGGCTACACCTTC
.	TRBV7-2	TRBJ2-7	CASSPGLLYSYEQYF	TGTGCCAGCAGCCCGGGACTCCTCTACTCCTACGAGCAGTACTTC
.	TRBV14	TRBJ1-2	CASSPTASYGYTF	TGTGCCAGCAGTCCGACAGCTAGCTATGGCTACACCTTC
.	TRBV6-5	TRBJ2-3	CASGTTGLGDTQYF	TGTGCCAGCGGTACGACAGGACTGGGAGATACGCAGTATTTT
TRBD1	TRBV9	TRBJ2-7	CASSQDRAYEQYF	TGTGCCAGCAGCCAGGACAGGGCCTACGAGCAGTACTTC
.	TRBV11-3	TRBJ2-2	CASSLQTTGELFF	TGTGCCAGCAGCCTCCAAACTACCGGGGAGCTGTTTTTT
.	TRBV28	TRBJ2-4	CASSFVYFPNIQYF	TGTGCCAGCAGTTTCGTGTACTTTCCAAACATTCAGTACTTC
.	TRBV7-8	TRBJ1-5	CASSLATDRYQPQHF	TGTGCCAGCAGCTTAGCCACCGACAGATATCAGCCCCAGCATTTT
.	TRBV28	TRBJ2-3	CASSRDTDTQYF	TGTGCCAGCAGTCGAGATACAGATACGCAGTATTTT
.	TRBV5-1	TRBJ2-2	CASSLLTNTGELFF	TGCGCCAGCAGCCTGCTGACAAACACCGGGGAGCTGTTTTTT
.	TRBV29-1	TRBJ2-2	CSVGLGGRTGELFF	TGCAGCGTTGGGTTAGGGGGTCGGACCGGGGAGCTGTTTTTT
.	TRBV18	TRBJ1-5	CASSPNTGIHQPQHF	TGTGCCAGCTCACCTAATACAGGGATCCATCAGCCCCAGCATTTT
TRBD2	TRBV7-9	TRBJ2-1	CASNGGSDGYNEQFF	TGTGCCAGCAACGGGGGGTCTGACGGTTACAATGAGCAGTTCTTC
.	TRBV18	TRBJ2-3	CASSPRTGADTQYF	TGTGCCAGCTCACCGCGGACCGGGGCAGATACGCAGTATTTT
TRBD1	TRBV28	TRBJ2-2	CASWDRGNTGELFF	TGTGCCAGCTGGGACAGGGGAAACACCGGGGAGCTGTTTTTT
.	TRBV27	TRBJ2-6	CASSLGPMPSGANVLTF	TGTGCCAGCAGTTTAGGGCCAATGCCCTCTGGGGCCAACGTCCTGACTTTC
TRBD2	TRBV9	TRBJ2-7	CASSNGLAGTYEQYF	TGTGCCAGCAGCAATGGACTAGCGGGGACCTACGAGCAGTACTTC
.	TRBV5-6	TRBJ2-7	CASSHTAGEQYF	TGTGCCAGCAGCCATACGGCGGGCGAGCAGTACTTC
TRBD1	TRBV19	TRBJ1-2	CASSQDRANYGYTF	TGTGCCAGTAGTCAGGACAGGGCTAACTATGGCTACACCTTC
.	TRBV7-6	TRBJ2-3	CASSLVYRSSTDTQYF	TGTGCCAGCAGCTTAGTATACCGTAGTAGCACAGATACGCAGTATTTT
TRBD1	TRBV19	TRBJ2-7	CASTSGSGRGLDEQYF	TGTGCCAGTACCTCGGGGAGCGGCAGGGGGCTCGACGAGCAGTACTTC
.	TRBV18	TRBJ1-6	CASSPVEGNSPLHF	TGTGCCAGCTCACCAGTGGAGGGCAATTCACCCCTCCACTTT
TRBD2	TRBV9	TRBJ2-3	CASSVGGGDDTQYF	TGTGCCAGCAGCGTAGGCGGGGGGGATGATACGCAGTATTTT
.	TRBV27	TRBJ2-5	CASSLVGGETQYF	TGTGCCAGCAGTTTAGTAGGAGGAGAGACCCAGTACTTC
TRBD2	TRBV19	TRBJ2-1	CASRPAGGPYNEQFF	TGTGCCAGTAGACCAGCGGGGGGCCCTTACAATGAGCAGTTCTTC
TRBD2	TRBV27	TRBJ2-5	CASSFSGTSGSMETQYF	TGTGCCAGCAGTTTTTCAGGGACTAGCGGGAGTATGGAGACCCAGTACTTC
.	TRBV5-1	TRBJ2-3	CASSLAPGADTQYF	TGCGCCAGCAGCTTGGCCCCGGGGGCAGATACGCAGTATTTT
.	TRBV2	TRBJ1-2	CASYQGDYGYTF	TGTGCCAGCTATCAGGGCGACTATGGCTACACCTTC